These 32 T cell receptor beta chains were all obtained from the same sample, sequenced in a study of CXCR3-negative and CXCR3-positive naive CD8 T cells. With UMI labels, 5' RACE was used to prepare the TRB cDNA libraries. TCRdb reprocessed the 5' RACE reads; each CDR3 protein has one entry and no DNA is given. This sample contains just over 60,000 distinct CDR3 sequences. Sequencing input: naive CXCR3- CD8+ T cells from blood. Stated subset: CD45RO-CCR7+CD27+CD95- naive CD8+ T cells lacking CXCR3 (TNR3-). These TCRs come from a human donor in good health. Some clones in this sample may be carry-over from other donors' samples.

This chain uses TRBV14 with TRBJ2-3. Germline-derived CDR1 and CDR2 are SGHDN and FVKESK. This CDR3 region has 16 residues. The CDR3 sequence: CASSQDPRTSSDTQYF.

This chain connects TRBV29-1 to TRBJ2-2; the D call from TCRdb, TRBD2, cannot be confirmed without DNA. CDR1 is SQVTM and CDR2 is ANQGSEA in the germline V gene. This CDR3 contains 13 residues. The CDR3 here is CSVVGPNAGELFF.

The V and J genes are TRBV11-2 and TRBJ1-2. This CDR3 is 14 amino acids long. CDR1 and CDR2 from the germline V gene are SGHAT and FQNNGV. The CDR3 reads CASSPGTSLHGYTF.

CDR3 sequence: CASSIGTRGFGETQYF. The V call is TRBV19, the J call TRBJ2-5; TCRdb designates TRBD2, a call that cannot be tested without DNA. Germline-derived CDR1 and CDR2 are LNHDA and SQIVND (reference sequence). CDR3 length equals 16 residues.

The chain carries TRBV20-1 and TRBJ1-2. CDR1 is DFQATT and CDR2 is SNEGSKA in the germline V gene (reference sequence). This CDR3 has 13 amino acids. CDR3: CSARGSFVDGYTF.

The rearrangement links TRBV13 to TRBJ1-6; the D call of TRBD1 rests on TCRdb alone, since no DNA is present to check it. In germline, CDR1 is PRHDT, CDR2 FYEKMQ (reference sequence). The CDR3 extends over 14 amino acids. This CDR3 is CASSQQGVNPPLHF.

The chain recombines TRBV29-1 with TRBJ2-7; there is no DNA to check the TCRdb D call of TRBD1. CDR3 length equals 12 residues. The germline V gene has CDR1 SQVTM and CDR2 ANQGSEA. CDR3: CSVWDTNYEQYF.

This chain uses TRBV20-1 with TRBJ2-7; with no DNA, the TCRdb D assignment of TRBD1 cannot be verified. Germline V CDR1 and CDR2: DFQATT, SNEGSKA (reference sequence). There are 15 residues in the CDR3. This CDR3 is CSARDGTGHLYEQYF.

The chain joins TRBV21-1 to TRBJ1-5; TCRdb picks TRBD1, but there is no DNA to check that call. TRBV21-1 is annotated as a pseudogene. There are 19 residues in the CDR3. CDR3 amino acids: CASSSRPGTGGNSNQPQHF.

The chain links TRBV7-9 to TRBJ2-1. Looked up from germline, CDR1 is SEHNR and CDR2 is FQNEAQ (reference sequence). The CDR3 has 14 residues. CDR3 protein: CASSLGFSYNEQFF.

This chain joins TRBV7-2 and TRBJ2-1; the TCRdb D gene call, TRBD1, has no DNA to confirm it. The CDR3 extends over 15 amino acids. The V gene's germline CDR1 is SGHTA and CDR2 FQGNSA. CDR3: CASSLGGGTNNEQFF.

J is TRBJ2-3 and V is TRBV20-1. The CDR3 runs 13 residues. CDR1 is DFQATT and CDR2 is SNEGSKA in the germline V gene (reference sequence). The CDR3: CSARDPSTDTQYF.

The CDR3 here is CASRLRDRGQGGELFF. The rearrangement uses TRBV6-2 or TRBV6-3 and TRBJ2-2; TCRdb proposes TRBD1, but this gene call is untestable without DNA. CDR1 is MNHEY, CDR2 SVGEGT, per germline. This CDR3 is built from 16 residues.

The chain employs TRBV20-1 and TRBJ2-3; the D call of TRBD1 rests on TCRdb alone, since no DNA is present to check it. The CDR3 consists of 16 residues. Germline loops: CDR1 DFQATT, CDR2 SNEGSKA (reference sequence). Here the CDR3 reads CSARSLAGDPTDTQYF.

The genes are TRBV7-2 and TRBJ2-7. The CDR3 runs 14 residues. The V gene's germline CDR1 is SGHTA and CDR2 FQGNSA. The chain's CDR3 is CASSSGWYSYEQYF.

The chain has TRBV28 and TRBJ2-7; the TRBD1 assignment by TCRdb is unverifiable without DNA. The CDR3 extends over 15 amino acids. The germline gives CDR1 MDHEN, CDR2 SYDVKM. The CDR3: CASSFRGQNSYEQYF.

V usage is TRBV13 and J usage is TRBJ2-2. Germline lookup yields CDR1 PRHDT and CDR2 FYEKMQ (reference sequence). This CDR3 has 14 amino acids. The CDR3: CASSLSGHAGELFF.

V and J are TRBV29-1 and TRBJ2-3; TCRdb designates TRBD2, a call that cannot be tested without DNA. The germline V gene encodes CDR1 SQVTM and CDR2 ANQGSEA. CDR3 length: 15 residues. This CDR3 reads CSVELGSGAADTQYF.

The V and J genes are TRBV20-1 and TRBJ2-2; TCRdb's assignment of TRBD1 cannot be checked, as there is no DNA. The CDR3 length is 14 residues. Germline CDR1 is DFQATT and CDR2 is SNEGSKA (reference sequence). The CDR3: CSATGIMNTGELFF.

The rearrangement links TRBV29-1 to TRBJ1-2; the D gene TCRdb calls, TRBD1, cannot be checked with no DNA. Germline V gene lookup returns CDR1 SQVTM and CDR2 ANQGSEA. The CDR3 loop spans 13 amino acids. The CDR3: CSVSLTGNYGYTF.

The chain uses TRBV4-3 and TRBJ2-1; the D call from TCRdb, TRBD1, cannot be confirmed without DNA. This CDR3 is 15 amino acids long. Germline-derived CDR1 and CDR2 are LGHNA and YSLEER. CDR3 protein: CASSQQGYSYNEQFF.

The chain carries TRBV29-1 and TRBJ1-4. CDR1 SQVTM and CDR2 ANQGSEA come from the germline V gene. CDR3 length: 13 residues. The CDR3 reads CSAEATAQEKLFF. The full variable domain, completed using reference TRBV29-1 and TRBJ1-4, is SAVISQKPSRDICQRGTSLTIQCQVDSQVTMMFWYRQQPGQSLTLIATANQGSEATYESGFVIDKFPISRPNLTFSTLTVSNMSPEDSSIYLCSAEATAQEKLFFGSGTQLSVL.

The J gene is TRBJ2-3, the V gene TRBV5-1; TCRdb outputs TRBD1, but without DNA this stays unchecked. This CDR3 has 15 amino acids. Germline V CDR1 and CDR2: SGHRS, YFSETQ. The CDR3 region is CASIPGTGGTDTQYF.

J is TRBJ1-5 and V is TRBV12-3 or TRBV12-4; TCRdb's assignment of TRBD1 cannot be checked, as there is no DNA. This CDR3 contains 14 residues. The CDR3 spells CASSLTGFNQPQHF.

J is TRBJ2-5 and V is TRBV30; TCRdb gives TRBD2 as the D gene, but with no DNA this cannot be confirmed. This CDR3 spans 15 amino acids. Germline CDR1 GTSNPN, CDR2 SVGIG (reference sequence). The CDR3 here is CAWSPAGGPGWTQYF. The full variable domain, with the rest looked up from reference TRBV30 and TRBJ2-5, is SQTIHQWPATLVQPVGSPLSLECTVEGTSNPNLYWYRQAAGRGLQLLFYSVGIGQISSEVPQNLSASRPQDRQFILSSKKLLLSDSGFYLCAWSPAGGPGWTQYFGPGTRLLVL.

This clonotype ranks as medium-sized in terms of frequency. The chain recombines TRBV28 with TRBJ2-1; TCRdb names TRBD2, which stays unverified in the absence of DNA. This CDR3 comprises 12 residues. CDR1 is MDHEN, CDR2 SYDVKM, per germline. The CDR3 loop is CASSLPAGEQFF.

The rearrangement links TRBV2 to TRBJ1-5. There are 15 residues in the CDR3. Germline assignment: CDR1 SNHLY and CDR2 FYNNEI. CDR3 protein: CASSDGRSSNQPQHF.

The chain employs TRBV6-6 and TRBJ1-1; lacking DNA, the TRBD1 call made by TCRdb goes unchecked. This CDR3 comprises 12 residues. CDR1 and CDR2 (germline): MNHNY, SVGAGI (reference sequence). CDR3 in amino acids: CASSQGNTEAFF.

This sequence joins TRBV7-9 and TRBJ2-5. The CDR3 runs to 14 residues. From germline, CDR1 is SEHNR and CDR2 FQNEAQ (reference sequence). This CDR3 reads CASSLGRMIETQYF.

The J gene is TRBJ2-7, the V gene TRBV7-9; TCRdb picks TRBD1, but there is no DNA to check that call. This CDR3 is 15 amino acids long. Germline V gives CDR1 SEHNR, CDR2 FQNEAQ (reference sequence). The CDR3 region is CASSFRTGTTYEQYF.

V is TRBV6-1 and J is TRBJ1-3; the D gene TCRdb calls, TRBD1, cannot be checked with no DNA. This CDR3 contains 17 residues. Germline CDR1 MNHNS, CDR2 SASEGT. The CDR3: CASSEGLGPLSGNTIYF.

The chain couples TRBV20-1 to TRBJ2-7; absent DNA, TCRdb's TRBD2 call cannot be checked. The germline V gene encodes CDR1 DFQATT and CDR2 SNEGSKA (reference sequence). This CDR3 has 18 amino acids. CDR3 protein: CSARELGLAGASSYEQYF.